The clone carrying this T cell receptor beta chain has more than one count but fewer than ten. In the authors' methods: Reference gene primers were amplified, and this amplification served to estimate nucleated cell counts. Only in-frame clones appear in the TCRdb table, and some are missing; sequencing was by immunoSEQ multiplex PCR. V and J calls and clone size are those listed in that table; D and trimming were worked out from the DNA. The sample records around 99,000 clones, around 90% being singletons. This sample is drawn from a study of blood T cell repertoires in COVID-19. On the study more broadly: The United States, Italy and Spain supplied acute and convalescent COVID-19 samples. PBMCs, B-cell-depleted T cells, or T cells provided the cDNA or gDNA that made up the material.

Germline V CDR1 and CDR2: MNHEY, SVGAGI. The CDR3 sequence is 15 residues long. The ends lost 6 bases at V and 0 bases at J; junction bases unmatched: 7. The chain uses TRBV6-5 and TRBJ2-7; 8 bases fit TRBD2. Sequencing was done on a sample of peripheral blood. This TCR was recovered from a man in his forties or fifties with active or convalescent COVID-19. The CDR3: CASSNGGGSSYEQYF. CDR3 nucleotides: TGTGCCAGCAGCAACGGGGGGGGTAGCTCCTACGAGCAGTACTTC.